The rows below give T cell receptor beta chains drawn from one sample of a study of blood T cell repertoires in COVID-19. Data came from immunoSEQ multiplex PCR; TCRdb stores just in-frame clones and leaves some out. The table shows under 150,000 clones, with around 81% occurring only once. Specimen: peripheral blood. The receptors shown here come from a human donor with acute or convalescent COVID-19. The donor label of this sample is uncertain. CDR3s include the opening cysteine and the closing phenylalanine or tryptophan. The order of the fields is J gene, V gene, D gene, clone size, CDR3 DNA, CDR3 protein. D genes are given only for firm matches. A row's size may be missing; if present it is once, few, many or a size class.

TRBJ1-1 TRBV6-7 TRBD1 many TGTGCCAGCAGTTACAGGTCAGGGGGAGGAAACACTGAAGCTTTCTTT CASSYRSGGGNTEAFF
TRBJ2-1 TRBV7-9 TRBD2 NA TGTGCCAGCAGCCGGGGGGGCCTGTACAATGAGCAGTTCTTC CASSRGGLYNEQFF
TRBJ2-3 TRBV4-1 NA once TGCGCCAGCAGCCAAGTCCGCTCAGCGGGCACAGATACGCAGTATTTT CASSQVRSAGTDTQYF
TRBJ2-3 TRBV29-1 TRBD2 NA TGCCGCGTTGAAGACGGGGCGGGGGGGCGTATAGATACGCAGTATTTT CRVEDGAGGRIDTQYF
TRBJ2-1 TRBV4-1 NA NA TGCGCCAGCAGCCAAGCAGGGTCCTCTACGAACAATGAGCAGTTCTTC CASSQAGSSTNNEQFF
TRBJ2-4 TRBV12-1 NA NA TGTGCCAGCAGCTCCGTCGGCCCTAGCATTCAGTACTTC CASSSVGPSIQYF
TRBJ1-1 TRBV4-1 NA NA TGCGCCAGCAGCCAAGTTCCGGGGAGGACTGAAGCTTTCTTT CASSQVPGRTEAFF
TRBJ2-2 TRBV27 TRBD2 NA TGTGCCAGCAGCACCGGACTAGCGAGCACCGGGGAGCTGTTTTTT CASSTGLASTGELFF
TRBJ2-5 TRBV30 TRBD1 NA TGTGCCTGGAGTTTAACAGGGGTGAAGTACTTC CAWSLTGVKYF
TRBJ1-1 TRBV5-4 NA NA TGTGCCAGCAGCCCCGGGGGAGGGAGGACCACTGAAGCTTTCTTT CASSPGGGRTTEAFF
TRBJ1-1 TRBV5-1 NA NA TGCGCCAGCAGCTTGGTAGCTGCGAACACTGAAGCTTTCTTT CASSLVAANTEAFF
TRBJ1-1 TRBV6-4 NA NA TGTGCCAGCAGTGACGGACTTAGGGCCCGCGAGTTGAACACTGAAGCTTTCTTT CASSDGLRARELNTEAFF
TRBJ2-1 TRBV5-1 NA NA TGCGCCAGCAGCTTGGATAGGGGGAGTGAGCAGTTCTTC CASSLDRGSEQFF
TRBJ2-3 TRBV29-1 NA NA TGCAGCGTTGTGCCCCCCCGGACAGCCGATACGCAGTATTTT CSVVPPRTADTQYF
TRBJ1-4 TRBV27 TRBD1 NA TGTGCCAGCAGTTTGATTGGGCAGGGGGTTCCAACTAATGAAAAACTGTTTTTT CASSLIGQGVPTNEKLFF
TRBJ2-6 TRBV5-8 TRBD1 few TGTGCCAGCAGTTCGTCCACAGGGGCGGTCTCTGGGGCCAACGTCCTGACTTTC CASSSSTGAVSGANVLTF
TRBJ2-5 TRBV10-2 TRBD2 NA TGCGCCAGCAGTGAGTTCCAGGGAGGGTTTCGGGAGACCCAGTACTTC CASSEFQGGFRETQYF
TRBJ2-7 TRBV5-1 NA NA TGCGCCAGCAGCTTGGGACTTCCCCCGCTTTCCTACGAGCAGTACTTC CASSLGLPPLSYEQYF
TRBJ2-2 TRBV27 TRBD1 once TGTGCCAGCAGGTCACACCGGGACAGGGGTACCGGGGAGCTGTTTTTT CASRSHRDRGTGELFF
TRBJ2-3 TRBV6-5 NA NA TGTGCCAGCACCCCCGGGACATTCAGCACAGATACGCAGTATTTT CASTPGTFSTDTQYF
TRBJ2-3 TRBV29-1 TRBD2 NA TGCAGCGTTGAAGGACTAGCGGGAGGAGGCACAGATACGCAGTATTTT CSVEGLAGGGTDTQYF
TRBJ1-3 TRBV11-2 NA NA TGTGCCAGCAGCCCCCGAGGGGGCTCTGGAAACACCATATATTTT CASSPRGGSGNTIYF
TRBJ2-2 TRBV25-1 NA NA TGTGCCAGCAGTGATACCACCCGGGGTAGGGACGGGGAGCTGTTTTTT CASSDTTRGRDGELFF
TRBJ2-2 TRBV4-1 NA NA TGCGCCAGCAGCCAAGTGAGGGACGGGGAGCTGTTTTTT CASSQVRDGELFF
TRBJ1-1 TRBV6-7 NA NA TGTGCCAGCAGCCACCCGGGCACTGAAGCTTTCTTT CASSHPGTEAFF
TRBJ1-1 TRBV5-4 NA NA TGTGCCAGCAGTCTTTCCTCGGGCACTGAAGCTTTCTTT CASSLSSGTEAFF
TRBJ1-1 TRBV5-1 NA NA TGCGCCAGCAGCCCCGAACAGGGTAGGACTGAAGCTTTCTTT CASSPEQGRTEAFF
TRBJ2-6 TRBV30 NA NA TGTGCCTGGAGGACAGTCTCTGGGGCCAACGTCCTGACTTTC CAWRTVSGANVLTF
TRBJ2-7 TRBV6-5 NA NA TGTGCCAGCAGTTACGGAGGGCCCAGGGCCTACGAGCAGTACTTC CASSYGGPRAYEQYF
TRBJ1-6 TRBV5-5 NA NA TGTGCCAGCAGCTTGGAAGGGGGCTCCTATAATTCACCCCTCCACTTT CASSLEGGSYNSPLHF
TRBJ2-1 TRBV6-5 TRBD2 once TGTGCCAGCAGTTCGACTAGCGGTGGGCAGTTCTTC CASSSTSGGQFF
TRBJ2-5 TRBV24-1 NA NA TGTGCCACCTCGACAGGTTTTCAAGAGACCCAGTACTTC CATSTGFQETQYF
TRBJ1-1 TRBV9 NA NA TGTGCCAGCAGCGTAGGGCGCGCGGATATTGAAGCTTTCTTT CASSVGRADIEAFF
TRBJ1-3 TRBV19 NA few TGTGCCACAAGAGACGGAGCGAATGCCATATATTTT CATRDGANAIYF
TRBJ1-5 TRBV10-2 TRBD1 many TGCGCCAGCGATTCGGGACAGGGCCACAATCAGCCCCAGCATTTT CASDSGQGHNQPQHF
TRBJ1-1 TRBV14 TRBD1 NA TGTGCCAGCAGCACCCGACAGGGGGTCGGCGTAGTCACTGAAGCTTTCTTT CASSTRQGVGVVTEAFF
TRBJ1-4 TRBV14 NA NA TGTGCCAGCAGCCCCAAAATAGTTGCAACTAATGAAAAACTGTTTTTT CASSPKIVATNEKLFF